This T cell receptor beta chain was identified during a study of blood T cell repertoires in COVID-19. The wider study: The United States, Italy and Spain supplied acute and convalescent COVID-19 samples. Sources were T cells, B-cell-depleted T cells, or PBMCs; the material itself was cDNA or gDNA.

Some clones are missing from TCRdb's copy, which holds only in-frame ones; the method was immunoSEQ multiplex PCR. This sample has about 250,000 clones; roughly 88% occur once, and the top ten carry approximately 3%. Germline assignment: CDR1 LNHDA and CDR2 SQIVND (reference sequence). There are 15 residues in the CDR3. The V segment lost 7 bases and the J segment 4 bases; nucleotides outside the gene matches: 8. Sequencing input: peripheral blood. The rearrangement uses TRBV19 and TRBJ1-3; 9 bases line up with TRBD1. The receptor was derived from a woman aged 25 to 39 with active or convalescent COVID-19. In DNA, the CDR3 is TGTGCCAGTACCACGGGACAGGGCCTCGGAAACACCATATATTTT. Amino acids: CASTTGQGLGNTIYF.